The 22 T cell receptor beta chains given below trace back to one sample, sequenced in a study of blood T cells in healthy people across ages. A second PCR, run for about 7 to 11 cycles, used a sample-barcoded 5' primer plus a J-beta primer mix. Each CDR3 protein gets one entry after TCRdb re-called the 5' RACE reads with MiXCR. This table has 1.2 million to 1.5 million distinct CDR3 sequences, roughly 64% appearing once. The specimen sequenced was blood. These receptors all come from a man younger than 35 in good health.

The chain combines TRBV20-1 with TRBJ2-7, with TRBD2 as a possible D gene (5 bases). Germline CDR1 is DFQATT and CDR2 is SNEGSKA (reference sequence). This CDR3 has 15 amino acids. The ends were cut back, 3 bases at V and 4 bases at J, with 19 bases in the middle. In DNA, the CDR3 is TGCAGTGCTAGGGGTGAAGAGGGAGCAATATACGAGCAGTACTTC. It translates to CSARGEEGAIYEQYF.

The gene calls are TRBV10-1 and TRBJ2-1; D not certain. CDR1 and CDR2 (germline): WNHNN, SYGVQD (reference sequence). Trimming stripped 2 bases from V and 8 bases from J, with 16 bases between. The CDR3 spans 15 residues. The CDR3 DNA is TGCGCCAGCAGTGAGGGGGAAATTAGGGTCGATGAGCAGTTCTTC. Amino acid sequence: CASSEGEIRVDEQFF.

J is TRBJ2-4 and V is TRBV29-1; the D is unclear. V shed 3 bases and J shed 0 bases, with 9 bases lying between them. Germline loops: CDR1 SQVTM, CDR2 ANQGSEA. The CDR3 covers 14 residues. The CDR3 sequence is CSVEGHLAKNIQYF. CDR3 bases: TGCAGCGTTGAGGGCCACCTAGCCAAAAACATTCAGTACTTC.

The chain couples TRBV7-9 to TRBJ2-7, with unresolved D. Germline V gene lookup returns CDR1 SEHNR and CDR2 FQNEAQ (reference sequence). The CDR3 spans 12 residues. Trimming removed 5 bases at V and 4 bases at J, with 9 bases between. The CDR3 region is CASSHLQYEQYF. CDR3 coding DNA: TGTGCCAGCAGCCATCTCCAGTACGAGCAGTACTTC.

The rearrangement joins TRBV20-1 to TRBJ2-7, with D tentatively TRBD1 or TRBD2 (6 bases each). V was trimmed by 1 base and J by 2 bases, leaving 12 bases between them. The CDR3 is 14 residues long. CDR1 DFQATT and CDR2 SNEGSKA come from the germline V gene (reference sequence). This CDR3 is CSARGPGGPYEQYF. As DNA, the CDR3 is TGCAGTGCTAGAGGCCCTGGGGGGCCCTACGAGCAGTACTTC.

This clonotype was observed a handful of times. V usage is TRBV20-1 and J usage is TRBJ2-5, with D possibly being TRBD2 (6 bases). The CDR3 consists of 14 residues. Germline CDR1 DFQATT, CDR2 SNEGSKA (reference sequence). Trimming stripped 4 bases from V and 2 bases from J, with 14 bases between. The CDR3: CSATPGEDQETQYF. The CDR3 coding sequence is TGCAGTGCTACCCCCGGGGAGGATCAAGAGACCCAGTACTTC.

The chain combines TRBV19 with TRBJ2-1; 7 positions agree with TRBD1. With 2 bases clipped from V and 5 bases from J, the junction kept 6 bases outside the gene matches. This CDR3 comprises 15 residues. Germline V lookup: CDR1 LNHDA, CDR2 SQIVND (reference sequence). The CDR3 loop reads CASSISRGFHNEQFF. In DNA, the CDR3 is TGTGCCAGTAGTATAAGCAGGGGGTTCCACAATGAGCAGTTCTTC.

The rearrangement links TRBV28 to TRBJ2-1, with D perhaps assigned TRBD1 or TRBD2 (5 bases each). This CDR3 has 14 residues. With 3 bases removed from V and 7 bases from J, the gap between germline ends came to 13 bases. CDR1 and CDR2 (germline): MDHEN, SYDVKM. This CDR3 reads CASSFLGVRNEQFF. The CDR3, as DNA: TGTGCCAGCAGTTTTTTGGGGGTACGGAATGAGCAGTTCTTC.

This clonotype was seen only a few times. CDR3: CAISYGALATNEKLFF. The DNA for the CDR3 is TGTGCCATCAGTTATGGGGCCCTGGCAACTAATGAAAAACTGTTTTTT. The V and J genes are TRBV10-3 and TRBJ1-4, with a tentative D call TRBD1 (5 bases). Germline V gene sequence: CDR1 ENHRY, CDR2 SYGVKD. Trimming cost V 5 bases and J 0 bases, with 13 bases left between them. The CDR3 spans 16 residues.

A few counts support this clonotype. This chain connects TRBV20-1 to TRBJ2-7; 11 bases align to TRBD2. V lost 1 base, J lost 0 bases, and 8 bases stayed unmatched. Germline CDR1 and CDR2: DFQATT and SNEGSKA (reference sequence). CDR3 length equals 17 residues. The CDR3 loop is CSARGELAGARSYEQYF. In DNA, the CDR3 is TGCAGTGCTAGAGGAGAACTAGCGGGAGCCCGCTCCTACGAGCAGTACTTC.

Only a few counts were recorded for this clonotype. The V and J genes are TRBV7-8 and TRBJ2-7, with 7 bases matching TRBD1. With 1 base clipped from V and 3 bases from J, the junction kept 6 bases outside the gene matches. Germline CDR1 is SGHVS and CDR2 is FQNEAQ. CDR3 size: 15 residues. The CDR3 region is CASSLVPRDSYEQYF. The DNA for the CDR3 is TGTGCCAGCAGCTTAGTCCCCAGGGACAGCTACGAGCAGTACTTC. Combining the CDR3 with reference TRBV7-8 and TRBJ2-7 gives the whole variable domain GAGVSQSPRYKVAKRGQDVALRCDPISGHVSLFWYQQALGQGPEFLTYFQNEAQLDKSGLPSDRFFAERPEGSVSTLKIQRTQQEDSAVYLCASSLVPRDSYEQYFGPGTRLTVT.

The rearrangement uses TRBV7-2 and TRBJ2-7, with 7 bases that match TRBD2. Germline-derived CDR1 and CDR2 are SGHTA and FQGNSA. This CDR3 has 14 amino acids. V was clipped by 1 base and J by 4 bases; unmatched bases: 4. The CDR3 reads CASSLDPSGYEQYF. The CDR3 nucleotides are TGTGCCAGCAGCTTAGATCCTAGCGGTTACGAGCAGTACTTC. The entire variable domain, with the rest obtained from reference TRBV7-2 and TRBJ2-7, is as follows: GAGVSQSPSNKVTEKGKDVELRCDPISGHTALYWYRQSLGQGLEFLIYFQGNSAPDKSGLPSDRFSAERTGGSVSTLTIQRTQQEDSAVYLCASSLDPSGYEQYFGPGTRLTVT.

V and J are TRBV20-1 and TRBJ2-5; 7 bases agree with TRBD1. Losses at the gene ends were 0 bases for V and 2 bases for J; bases not matched to a gene: 9. CDR1 and CDR2 from the germline V gene are DFQATT and SNEGSKA (reference sequence). The CDR3 sequence is 16 residues long. The CDR3 nucleotides are TGCAGTGCTAGAGATCTCGACAGGGCCCCGCAAGAGACCCAGTACTTC. Amino acid sequence: CSARDLDRAPQETQYF.

The V gene is TRBV27, the J gene TRBJ1-4; 11 bases line up with TRBD1. The J segment lost 7 bases and the V segment lost 5 bases, leaving 3 bases of the junction unmatched. CDR1 is MNHEY, CDR2 SMNVEV, per germline (reference sequence). The length of the CDR3 is 14 residues. CDR3 sequence: CASSPDRGLEKLFF. The CDR3 DNA sequence: TGTGCCAGCAGTCCGGACAGGGGGCTTGAAAAACTGTTTTTT.

The rearrangement joins TRBV9 to TRBJ2-5; D unclear. Trimming cost V 1 base and J 4 bases, with 11 bases left between them. CDR1 and CDR2 from the germline V gene are SGDLS and YYNGEE. This CDR3 is 14 amino acids long. The CDR3, as DNA: TGTGCCAGCAGCGTACGAAGTGAAGGAGAGACCCAGTACTTC. Translating it yields CASSVRSEGETQYF.

V usage is TRBV11-2 and J usage is TRBJ2-3, with TRBD2 matching over 7 bases. The trim removed 0 bases at V and 2 bases at J, leaving 2 bases unmatched. Germline lookup yields CDR1 SGHAT and CDR2 FQNNGV. The CDR3 contains 15 residues. The CDR3 is CASSLETSFTDTQYF. In DNA form, the CDR3 reads TGTGCCAGCAGCTTAGAGACTAGCTTCACAGATACGCAGTATTTT.

The V and J genes are TRBV27 and TRBJ2-7; D unresolved. Trimming cost V 2 bases and J 5 bases, with 13 bases left between them. Germline V CDR1 and CDR2: MNHEY, SMNVEV (reference sequence). The length of the CDR3 is 14 residues. This chain's CDR3 is CASSLHPRPHEQYF. The DNA for the CDR3 is TGTGCCAGCAGTTTACACCCCCGGCCCCACGAGCAGTACTTC.

This clonotype was found a few times. This chain connects TRBV5-1 to TRBJ1-4, with D perhaps matching TRBD1 (6 bases). V lost 2 bases and J lost 0, with 14 bases in between. Germline-derived CDR1 and CDR2 are SGHRS and YFSETQ. The CDR3 length is 17 residues. Written as DNA, the CDR3 is TGCGCCAGCAGCTTCTATGGGGGGCTTGCAACTAATGAAAAACTGTTTTTT. Its translation is CASSFYGGLATNEKLFF.

V and J are TRBV6-1 and TRBJ2-4; D unresolved. The germline CDR1 and CDR2 sequences are MNHNS and SASEGT. V lost 3 bases and J lost 13, with 19 bases in between. This CDR3 contains 14 residues. CDR3 bases: TGTGCCAGCAGTGAGTACTCTCTTGCGGAAGAGCAGTACTTC. Translating gives CASSEYSLAEEQYF.

V and J are TRBV2 and TRBJ2-5; D is perhaps TRBD1 (6 bases). This CDR3 comprises 14 residues. Germline CDR1 and CDR2: SNHLY and FYNNEI. The ends were cut back, 6 bases at V and 5 bases at J, with 16 bases in the middle. CDR3 region: CASSIRGQRETQYF. For the CDR3, the DNA is TGTGCCAGCAGCATCCGCGGACAGAGGGAGACCCAGTACTTC.

V is TRBV29-1 and J is TRBJ1-1; D unclear. The V gene's germline CDR1 is SQVTM and CDR2 ANQGSEA. The ends were cut back, 5 bases at V and 4 bases at J, with 11 bases in the middle. This CDR3 has 12 residues. CDR3 DNA: TGCAGCGTTTCTGGGCTGGGCACTGAAGCTTTCTTT. Its protein is CSVSGLGTEAFF.

The chain recombines TRBV5-6 with TRBJ2-7; D is undetermined. With the DNA end fitting TRBJ2-5 better, the J assignment may be wrong. Germline V gene data show CDR1 as SGHDT and CDR2 as YYEEEE. CDR3 length: 13 residues. The CDR3 is CASSLVTVKTQYF. CDR3 in DNA: TGTGCCAGCAGCTTGGTAACAGTAAAGACCCAGTACTTC.